Each of the 24 T cell receptor beta chains below was sequenced from the same sample in a study of T cells after yellow fever vaccination. A single record per CDR3 protein comes from TCRdb applying MiXCR to the 5' RACE reads. The data contain a few hundred thousand distinct CDR3 sequences, less than 20% of them seen just once; the ten biggest clones take up 17%. The source was PBMCs, collected less than 6 days after the first yellow fever vaccination. Receptors were obtained from a man aged 18 to 29 who received the YFV17D yellow fever vaccine.

The chain links TRBV4-2 to TRBJ2-4; the match to TRBD2 covers 11 bases. Germline V CDR1 and CDR2: LGHNA, YNFKEQ. Trimming cost V 4 bases and J 2 bases; bases outside gene matches: 1. The CDR3 runs 15 residues. CDR3 residues: CASSLAGGPKNIQYF. The DNA for the CDR3 is TGTGCCAGCAGCCTAGCGGGGGGGCCCAAAAACATTCAGTACTTC.

This clonotype was counted only a few times. The chain uses TRBV11-2 and TRBJ1-1; 7 nucleotides line up with TRBD1. Trimming at V came to 3 bases and at J to 2 bases, leaving 6 bases not matched to a gene. This CDR3 has 15 residues. In germline, CDR1 is SGHAT, CDR2 FQNNGV. CDR3: CASSFRGGYNTEAFF. The CDR3 region has the DNA TGTGCCAGCAGCTTTCGAGGGGGCTATAACACTGAAGCTTTCTTT.

The gene calls are TRBV7-8 and TRBJ2-3; TRBD1 matches 7 bases. Germline V lookup: CDR1 SGHVS, CDR2 FQNEAQ. The CDR3 covers 18 residues. Losses at the gene ends were 1 base for V and 2 bases for J; bases not matched to a gene: 12. The CDR3 DNA sequence: TGTGCCAGCAGCTTAGACCGGGACAGCCTTAGGACCACAGATACGCAGTATTTT. Its protein product is CASSLDRDSLRTTDTQYF.

The chain has TRBV7-2 and TRBJ1-4; D perhaps matches TRBD1 (5 bases). CDR3 length: 14 residues. Germline CDR1 is SGHTA and CDR2 is FQGNSA. Trimming pared 3 bases from V and 8 bases from J, leaving 13 bases between. The DNA of the CDR3 is TGTGCCAGCAGCTTTGGGGGGGGAGGGGAAAAACTGTTTTTT. Protein sequence: CASSFGGGGEKLFF.

This clonotype has only a few counts. The chain recombines TRBV5-6 with TRBJ1-1; D possibly corresponds to TRBD1 (5 bases). CDR1 and CDR2 from the germline V gene are SGHDT and YYEEEE. V lost 6 bases, J lost 1 base, and 13 bases lay in between. This CDR3 region has 14 residues. The DNA of the CDR3 is TGTGCCAGCAAAAATTGGGGGGAGAACACTGAAGCTTTCTTT. It encodes CASKNWGENTEAFF.

This rearrangement joins TRBV5-5 to TRBJ1-1; D perhaps matches TRBD1 (5 bases). Trimming removed 1 base from V and 3 bases from J, with 13 bases in between. Germline V gene lookup returns CDR1 SGHKS and CDR2 YYEKEE (reference sequence). This CDR3 region has 15 residues. The chain's CDR3 is CASSLYGGGDTEAFF. The CDR3 DNA is TGTGCCAGCAGCTTGTATGGGGGAGGGGACACTGAAGCTTTCTTT. The full variable domain, completed using reference TRBV5-5 and TRBJ1-1, is DAGVTQSPTHLIKTRGQQVTLRCSPISGHKSVSWYQQVLGQGPQFIFQYYEKEERGRGNFPDRFSARQFPNYSSELNVNALLLGDSALYLCASSLYGGGDTEAFFGQGTRLTVV.

This clonotype was seen a few times. The chain is built from TRBV7-3 and TRBJ2-1, with a tentative D call TRBD1 (6 bases). This CDR3 contains 15 residues. V was clipped by 8 bases and J by 5 bases, with 19 bases between them. Per germline, CDR1 SGHTA and CDR2 FQGTGA. CDR3 nucleotides: TGTGCCAGCGCCCTCGGACAGTTTTCGGACAATGAGCAGTTCTTC. It encodes CASALGQFSDNEQFF. The full variable domain, completed using reference TRBV7-3 and TRBJ2-1, is GAGVSQTPSNKVTEKGKYVELRCDPISGHTALYWYRQSLGQGPEFLIYFQGTGAADDSGLPNDRFFAVRPEGSVSTLKIQRTERGDSAVYLCASALGQFSDNEQFFGPGTRLTVL.

This clonotype turned up a few times. The gene calls are TRBV4-2 and TRBJ2-3, with D uncertain. This CDR3 has 15 amino acids. With 0 bases removed from V and 3 bases from J, the gap between germline ends came to 10 bases. CDR1 is LGHNA and CDR2 is YNFKEQ in the germline V gene. In nucleotides, the CDR3 is TGTGCCAGCAGCCAAGATAGGCAAGGGACAGATACGCAGTATTTT. Its translation is CASSQDRQGTDTQYF.

This clonotype turned up a few times. This chain links TRBV5-1 with TRBJ2-7; tentatively, D is TRBD1 (6 bases). CDR1 is SGHRS, CDR2 YFSETQ, per germline. The V end lost 5 bases, the J end lost 5 bases, and 17 bases lay between the germline ends. The CDR3 covers 14 residues. This CDR3 reads CASSPLTGHHEQYF. DNA of the CDR3: TGCGCCAGCAGTCCTCTAACAGGGCACCACGAGCAGTACTTC.

The CDR3 loop is CASSAQGNYGYTF. Written as DNA, the CDR3 is TGTGCCAGCAGCGCACAGGGTAACTATGGCTACACCTTC. This rearrangement joins TRBV9 to TRBJ1-2; tentative D call: TRBD1 (6 bases). The length of the CDR3 is 13 residues. Germline values: CDR1 SGDLS, CDR2 YYNGEE. V was cut by 3 bases and J by 1 base, with 7 bases left in between.

The V and J genes are TRBV20-1 and TRBJ2-3; the D is unclear. The V end was cut by 6 bases, the J end by 5 bases, with 18 bases between. Germline lookup yields CDR1 DFQATT and CDR2 SNEGSKA (reference sequence). The CDR3 runs 14 residues. CDR3 sequence: CSAVPGRVGDTQYF. The CDR3 DNA reads as TGCAGTGCCGTCCCAGGACGGGTTGGAGATACGCAGTATTTT.

The chain recombines TRBV19 with TRBJ2-7; D possibly corresponds to TRBD1 (5 bases). Germline CDR1 reads LNHDA; CDR2 reads SQIVND (reference sequence). This CDR3 is 13 amino acids long. V lost 6 bases, J lost 5 bases, and 14 bases lay in between. The CDR3 here is CASSVQESDEQYF. CDR3 in DNA: TGTGCCAGTAGCGTACAGGAAAGCGACGAGCAGTACTTC.

This clonotype came up a few times. The CDR3 nucleotides read TGTGCCAGCAGCTTAACGTGGAGCTCCTACAATGAGCAGTTCTTC. Protein sequence: CASSLTWSSYNEQFF. The chain employs TRBV7-3 and TRBJ2-1, with no clear D. The CDR3 consists of 15 residues. Deletions cut 0 bases from V and 0 bases from J, with 6 bases between. Germline CDR1 reads SGHTA; CDR2 reads FQGTGA. The full variable domain, in which reference TRBV7-3 and TRBJ2-1 provide the parts outside the CDR3, is GAGVSQTPSNKVTEKGKYVELRCDPISGHTALYWYRQSLGQGPEFLIYFQGTGAADDSGLPNDRFFAVRPEGSVSTLKIQRTERGDSAVYLCASSLTWSSYNEQFFGPGTRLTVL.

The rearrangement links TRBV5-4 to TRBJ2-3; TRBD2 is a possible D gene (6 bases). Germline V gene data show CDR1 as SGHNT and CDR2 as YYREEE (reference sequence). This CDR3 has 16 residues. The V and J ends lost 0 bases and 1 base respectively, with 12 bases between them. This CDR3 is CASSLDFAGRTDTQYF. The CDR3 DNA reads as TGTGCCAGCAGCTTGGACTTTGCGGGGCGCACAGATACGCAGTATTTT.

This clonotype was detected a few times. The V call is TRBV4-1, the J call TRBJ2-2, with 7 bases aligning to TRBD2. V lost 4 bases and J lost 1; bases outside the gene matches: 9. This CDR3 has 17 residues. Germline assignment: CDR1 MGHRA and CDR2 YSYEKL. This CDR3 is CASSLISGLKNTGELFF. CDR3 DNA: TGCGCCAGCAGCCTAATTTCGGGACTAAAGAACACCGGGGAGCTGTTTTTT.

The CDR3 protein is CAISPRQVTGELFF. CDR3 in DNA: TGTGCCATCAGCCCCCGACAGGTCACCGGGGAGCTGTTTTTT. This rearrangement joins TRBV10-3 to TRBJ2-2; possible D gene TRBD1, 6 bases. There are 14 residues in the CDR3. The V and J ends lost 6 bases and 4 bases respectively, with 12 bases between them. Germline values: CDR1 ENHRY, CDR2 SYGVKD.

Ten or more counts support this clonotype. This chain connects TRBV5-1 to TRBJ2-7; a weak D match, TRBD1 (6 bases). The CDR3 length is 12 residues. The germline gives CDR1 SGHRS, CDR2 YFSETQ. V lost 2 bases and J lost 4, with 7 bases in between. The CDR3 DNA is TGCGCCAGCAGCTTCGACAGGTACGAGCAGTACTTC. This translates into CASSFDRYEQYF.

This clonotype occurred many times. The junction shows a germline mismatch at one end, possibly a read error. The rearrangement links TRBV7-7 to TRBJ2-5; 9 bases are shared with TRBD2. The CDR3 runs to 16 residues. Germline V gene lookup returns CDR1 SSHAT and CDR2 FNYEAQ (reference sequence). CDR3 amino acids: CASSLGLAGREETQYF. CDR3 nucleotides: TGTGCTAGCAGCTTAGGGCTAGCGGGGCGAGAAGAGACCCAGTACTTC.

The CDR3 loop reads CASTRRGALTEAFF. CDR3 nucleotides: TGTGCCAGCACTAGGAGGGGAGCCCTCACTGAAGCTTTCTTT. The chain couples TRBV21-1 to TRBJ1-1; the listed D gene, TRBD1, was not tested against the DNA. TRBV21-1 is a known pseudogene. The CDR3 contains 14 residues.

This clonotype has a handful of counts. The chain joins TRBV20-1 to TRBJ2-2, with unresolved D. The CDR3 runs 15 residues. Germline V CDR1 and CDR2: DFQATT, SNEGSKA (reference sequence). V was cut by 0 bases and J by 0 bases, with 8 bases left in between. The CDR3 DNA is TGCAGTGCTAGAGATAGAAACACGAACACCGGGGAGCTGTTTTTT. It yields the protein CSARDRNTNTGELFF.

This clonotype turned up a few times. The chain links TRBV29-1 to TRBJ2-2; the D gene could be TRBD1 or TRBD2 (6 bases each). Germline V gene lookup returns CDR1 SQVTM and CDR2 ANQGSEA. This CDR3 is 14 amino acids long. Trimming took off 4 bases at V and 6 bases at J, with 15 bases between the two ends. CDR3 region: CSVVRPGGPGELFF. The CDR3 DNA sequence: TGCAGCGTTGTTAGGCCCGGGGGCCCCGGGGAGCTGTTTTTT.

The rearrangement uses TRBV20-1 and TRBJ1-1; D remains unclear. CDR3 length equals 14 residues. CDR1 DFQATT and CDR2 SNEGSKA come from the germline V gene (reference sequence). Trimming took 3 bases from V and 0 from J, leaving 11 bases between them. This CDR3 reads CSASFVVMNTEAFF. DNA of the CDR3: TGCAGTGCTAGTTTTGTGGTCATGAACACTGAAGCTTTCTTT.

The chain joins TRBV29-1 to TRBJ2-1, with D unresolved. The CDR3 length is 15 residues. Germline CDR1 is SQVTM and CDR2 is ANQGSEA. V was shortened by 4 bases and J by 2 bases, with 15 bases between the two germline ends. The CDR3 DNA follows: TGCAGCGTTGTGGGGATACCCCTGACCTACAATGAGCAGTTCTTC. As protein: CSVVGIPLTYNEQFF.

This sequence joins TRBV6-4 and TRBJ2-2; TRBD1 aligns across 8 bases. Germline CDR1 reads MRHNA; CDR2 reads SNTAGT. The junction had 6 bases not matched to a gene; V was cut back by 2 bases and J by 4 bases. This CDR3 contains 16 residues. The CDR3 nucleotides read TGTGCCAGCAGTGACCTAGGACAGGGTGGCACCGGGGAGCTGTTTTTT. It codes for CASSDLGQGGTGELFF.